This TCR beta chain was identified during a study of cytomegalovirus exposure and HLA in healthy donors. J was trimmed by 7 bases and V by 3 bases; bases with no gene match: 7. This CDR3 has 15 residues. The germline V gene encodes CDR1 GTSNPN and CDR2 SVGIG (reference sequence). The repertoire was sequenced with immunoSEQ multiplex PCR; TCRdb's copy has only in-frame clones and lacks some. The sample shows under 65,000 clones, about 95% of them seen only once. The sequencing sample was made of PBMCs. The sequence was collected from a woman under 30 in good health and CMV-seropositive. V and J are TRBV30 and TRBJ2-2; 11 nucleotides line up with TRBD1. CDR3 in amino acids: CAWSRRDRGVGELFF. In nucleotides, the CDR3 is TGTGCCTGGAGCCGCCGGGACAGGGGGGTCGGGGAGCTGTTTTTT.